Presented here are 24 T cell receptor beta chains from one specimen sequenced in a study of cytomegalovirus exposure and HLA in healthy donors. PCR involved 60 Vbeta and 13 Jbeta primers. Sequenced by immunoSEQ multiplex PCR; TCRdb stores in-frame clones only, minus some. The table counts about 58,000 clones; over 2% lies in the top ten. The sequencing sample was made of PBMCs. The receptors come from a young woman in good health and CMV-seronegative.

The chain carries TRBV5-1 and TRBJ2-1; D is perhaps TRBD2 (5 bases). V was cut by 0 bases and J by 3 bases, with 16 bases left in between. Germline V gene data show CDR1 as SGHRS and CDR2 as YFSETQ. The CDR3 is made up of 17 amino acids. The CDR3 reads CASSLEFGVNHYNEQFF. CDR3 nucleotides: TGCGCCAGCAGCTTGGAATTCGGGGTTAACCACTACAATGAGCAGTTCTTC.

The chain carries TRBV5-4 and TRBJ1-2; tentatively, D is TRBD1 (6 bases). Germline loops: CDR1 SGHNT, CDR2 YYREEE (reference sequence). V was trimmed by 3 bases and J by 2 bases, leaving 14 bases between them. The CDR3 has 15 amino acids. This chain's CDR3 is CASSSRKGVNYGYTF. The CDR3 bases are TGTGCCAGCAGCTCGCGGAAGGGGGTGAACTATGGCTACACCTTC.

The CDR3 bases are TGTGCCAGCAGTGAAGGAGGGACTAGGGGGGGCCAAGAGACCCAGTACTTC. Translated, it gives CASSEGGTRGGQETQYF. This chain connects TRBV25-1 to TRBJ2-5; 8 bases are a match to TRBD2. This CDR3 region has 17 residues. The ends lost 2 bases at V and 1 base at J; junction bases unmatched: 9. Germline V gene lookup returns CDR1 MGHDK and CDR2 SYGVNS. The variable domain in full, with the rest retrieved from reference TRBV25-1 and TRBJ2-5, is EADIYQTPRYLVIGTGKKITLECSQTMGHDKMYWYQQDPGMELHLIHYSYGVNSTEKGDLSSESTVSRIRTEHFPLTLESARPSHTSQYLCASSEGGTRGGQETQYFGPGTRLLVL.

V usage is TRBV4-2 and J usage is TRBJ2-1; 10 bases are a match to TRBD2. The V gene's germline CDR1 is LGHNA and CDR2 YNFKEQ. J gave up 5 bases and V 0 bases, and 4 bases lay outside the gene matches. The CDR3 has 16 residues. CDR3 sequence reads: CASSQEWTSGNNEQFF. The CDR3 DNA is TGTGCCAGCAGCCAAGAATGGACTAGCGGAAACAATGAGCAGTTCTTC.

For the CDR3, the DNA is TGTGCCAGCAGCTTAGCGGGCAGGAACTACGAGCAGTACTTC. It is translated as CASSLAGRNYEQYF. This chain connects TRBV7-6 to TRBJ2-7; no clear D. The CDR3 is made up of 14 amino acids. Germline loops: CDR1 SGHVS, CDR2 FNYEAQ. The V end lost 0 bases, the J end lost 3 bases, and 9 bases lay between the germline ends.

This sequence joins TRBV5-1 and TRBJ1-1; 10 bases are a match to TRBD1. The CDR3 has 14 amino acids. The germline gives CDR1 SGHRS, CDR2 YFSETQ. Trimming removed 3 bases from V and 4 bases from J; junction bases left unmatched: 3. The CDR3 nucleotides read TGCGCCAGCAGCTGGCGGACAGGGGGCACTGAAGCTTTCTTT. This encodes CASSWRTGGTEAFF.

This chain uses TRBV6-5 with TRBJ2-2; tentatively, D is TRBD1 (5 bases). The CDR3 is 15 residues long. The germline V and J ends were trimmed by 2 bases and 5 bases, with 12 bases remaining between them. Germline V gene sequence: CDR1 MNHEY, CDR2 SVGAGI. CDR3 in DNA: TGTGCCAGCAGTTACGAAGGGGCGGTGACCGGGGAGCTGTTTTTT. Its protein is CASSYEGAVTGELFF.

J is TRBJ1-6 and V is TRBV2; 8 nucleotides match TRBD1. V shed 6 bases, J shed 13 bases, and the junction held 8 bases outside the gene matches. Germline CDR1 SNHLY, CDR2 FYNNEI. The CDR3 sequence is 13 residues long. For the CDR3, the DNA is TGTGCCAGCAGGCCGGGACAGGTGGGCCCCCTCCACTTT. Protein sequence: CASRPGQVGPLHF. The full variable domain, with the rest looked up from reference TRBV2 and TRBJ1-6, is EPEVTQTPSHQVTQMGQEVILRCVPISNHLYFYWYRQILGQKVEFLVSFYNNEISEKSEIFDDQFSVERPDGSNFTLKIRSTKLEDSAMYFCASRPGQVGPLHFGNGTRLTVT.

The chain is built from TRBV27 and TRBJ1-1; D is undetermined. Germline CDR1 is MNHEY and CDR2 is SMNVEV (reference sequence). V dropped 3 bases and J dropped 1 base, with 6 bases sitting between them. The length of the CDR3 is 13 residues. In DNA, the CDR3 is TGTGCCAGCAGTTTTGTCTCGAACACTGAAGCTTTCTTT. Encoded protein: CASSFVSNTEAFF.

The rearrangement uses TRBV18 and TRBJ1-1; D is undetermined. This CDR3 contains 16 residues. CDR1 and CDR2 from the germline V gene are KGHSH and LQKENI. V shed 5 bases and J shed 7 bases, with 23 bases lying between them. The CDR3 loop is CASSYIESSLFDEAFF. CDR3 DNA sequence: TGTGCCAGCTCATATATCGAGAGTTCACTCTTCGATGAAGCTTTCTTT. Combining the CDR3 with reference TRBV18 and TRBJ1-1 gives the whole variable domain NAGVMQNPRHLVRRRGQEARLRCSPMKGHSHVYWYRQLPEEGLKFMVYLQKENIIDESGMPKERFSAEFPKEGPSILRIQQVVRGDSAAYFCASSYIESSLFDEAFFGQGTRLTVV.

The V gene is TRBV5-1, the J gene TRBJ1-2; maybe TRBD1 (6 bases). V was pared by 0 bases and J by 6 bases, with 9 bases between. The CDR3 extends over 13 amino acids. The germline V gene encodes CDR1 SGHRS and CDR2 YFSETQ. In nucleotides, the CDR3 is TGCGCCAGCAGCTTGGAGCAGGGGCATGGCTACACCTTC. Encoded protein: CASSLEQGHGYTF.

The rearrangement uses TRBV6-1 and TRBJ1-1; TRBD1 is a possible D gene (5 bases). CDR1 MNHNS and CDR2 SASEGT come from the germline V gene. The CDR3 covers 14 residues. The V end was cut by 1 base, the J end by 3 bases, with 9 bases between. CDR3 in DNA: TGTGCCAGCAGTGAAGGGGGAGGGGACACTGAAGCTTTCTTT. Protein product: CASSEGGGDTEAFF.

The gene calls are TRBV6-4 and TRBJ2-3, with 9 bases aligning to TRBD2. There are 14 residues in the CDR3. Germline values: CDR1 MRHNA, CDR2 SNTAGT. The V and J ends lost 10 bases and 0 bases, in that order; junction bases with no gene match: 5. CDR3 nucleotides: TGTGCCATACCTAGCGGGGCGAGCACAGATACGCAGTATTTT. This sequence encodes CAIPSGASTDTQYF.

This chain joins TRBV9 and TRBJ2-3, with 8 bases lining up with TRBD2. This CDR3 spans 15 amino acids. Germline trimming cut 4 bases from V and 0 bases from J; bases unmatched to any gene: 4. Germline V CDR1 and CDR2: SGDLS, YYNGEE. CDR3 residues: CASSSRGGSTDTQYF. The CDR3 DNA reads TGTGCCAGCAGCTCCCGGGGGGGAAGCACAGATACGCAGTATTTT.

This chain joins TRBV29-1 and TRBJ2-1, with a possible D match to TRBD1 (6 bases). Germline CDR1 reads SQVTM; CDR2 reads ANQGSEA. V lost 7 bases to trimming and J lost 6 bases, with 16 bases between them. The CDR3 runs to 13 residues. The CDR3 DNA sequence: TGCAGCGGGGACACCCTCAAGGGCAATGAGCAGTTCTTC. Amino acid sequence: CSGDTLKGNEQFF.

The genes are TRBV6-1 and TRBJ1-4; D remains unclear. The germline CDR1 and CDR2 sequences are MNHNS and SASEGT. CDR3 length: 14 residues. V gave up 2 bases and J gave up 2 bases, with 6 bases separating them. Here the CDR3 reads CASSEILTNEKLFF. The CDR3 DNA follows: TGTGCCAGCAGTGAAATACTTACTAATGAAAAACTGTTTTTT.

The CDR3 region has the DNA TGTGCCAGCAGCGGAGCGGGGGGACATAAAGAGACCCAGTACTTC. Translation gives CASSGAGGHKETQYF. The chain joins TRBV2 to TRBJ2-5, with TRBD2 identical over 9 bases. Per the germline V gene, CDR1 is SNHLY and CDR2 is FYNNEI. V was pared by 6 bases and J by 3 bases, with 8 bases of the junction left unmatched. The CDR3 contains 15 residues. The whole variable domain, remainder taken from reference TRBV2 and TRBJ2-5, is EPEVTQTPSHQVTQMGQEVILRCVPISNHLYFYWYRQILGQKVEFLVSFYNNEISEKSEIFDDQFSVERPDGSNFTLKIRSTKLEDSAMYFCASSGAGGHKETQYFGPGTRLLVL.

The chain is built from TRBV27 and TRBJ1-6; unclear D gene. The CDR3 runs to 17 residues. V gave up 0 bases and J gave up 9 bases, with 18 bases separating them. Germline V lookup: CDR1 MNHEY, CDR2 SMNVEV (reference sequence). CDR3 region: CASSLSKKWPGSSPLHF. The CDR3 DNA sequence: TGTGCCAGCAGTTTATCTAAAAAATGGCCCGGGAGTTCACCCCTCCACTTT.

The chain is built from TRBV25-1 and TRBJ2-7; no reliable D call. Germline lookup yields CDR1 MGHDK and CDR2 SYGVNS. The V gene lost 7 bases and the J gene lost 6 bases, with 10 bases spanning the gap. This CDR3 has 11 amino acids. CDR3 loop: CASTGPLEQYF. The CDR3 DNA sequence: TGTGCCAGCACTGGCCCCCTCGAGCAGTACTTC.

The chain employs TRBV7-9 and TRBJ2-5, with D uncertain. CDR3 length: 15 residues. Germline V gene data show CDR1 as SEHNR and CDR2 as FQNEAQ (reference sequence). The V gene lost 3 bases and the J gene lost 1 base, with 12 bases spanning the gap. CDR3 in DNA: TGTGCCAGCAGCTTCTTCTCCGCGCTCCAAGAGACCCAGTACTTC. Amino acid sequence: CASSFFSALQETQYF.

V usage is TRBV18 and J usage is TRBJ1-5; 7 bases are shared with TRBD1. The germline CDR1 and CDR2 sequences are KGHSH and LQKENI. The CDR3 runs to 14 residues. The J segment lost 2 bases and the V segment lost 4 bases, leaving 2 bases of the junction unmatched. CDR3 protein: CASSLRGGNQPQHF. The CDR3 coding sequence is TGTGCCAGCTCACTCAGGGGGGGCAATCAGCCCCAGCATTTT.

As DNA, the CDR3 is TGTGCCAGCAGTTATGGGGTGGAGGGTCAGCCCCAGCATTTT. Amino acid sequence: CASSYGVEGQPQHF. The chain employs TRBV6-5 and TRBJ1-5; D call uncertain. The CDR3 contains 14 residues. V was trimmed by 3 bases and J by 6 bases, leaving 12 bases between them. The germline CDR1 and CDR2 sequences are MNHEY and SVGAGI.

With respect to this clone: Other DNA sequences in this sample translate to the same CDR3. The chain links TRBV30 to TRBJ2-5, with 7 bases matching TRBD2. This CDR3 comprises 15 residues. Germline assignment: CDR1 GTSNPN and CDR2 SVGIG (reference sequence). Unmatched junction bases numbered 10, after V lost 1 base and J lost 5 bases. This CDR3 is CAWSGLAGVVETQYF. The CDR3 nucleotides are TGTGCCTGGAGTGGTTTGGCGGGAGTCGTGGAGACCCAGTACTTC.

This sequence joins TRBV6-5 and TRBJ2-1; D unresolved. V was pared by 5 bases and J by 6 bases, with 17 bases between. There are 15 residues in the CDR3. In germline, CDR1 is MNHEY, CDR2 SVGAGI. In nucleotides, the CDR3 is TGTGCCAGCAGTCCCCCTCTACCTAGAGGCAATGAGCAGTTCTTC. Its protein product is CASSPPLPRGNEQFF.